These 4 T cell receptor beta chains came from one sample sequenced in a study of T cell clones after liver transplantation. Libraries were prepared by immunoSEQ multiplex PCR; TCRdb keeps only in-frame clonotypes and omits some of them. The sample includes around 75,000 clones, roughly 84% of them seen just once. The material sequenced was CD4+ T cells from blood, taken 48 months after liver transplant. Receptor source: a human patient who received a liver transplant. Some T cells may be the graft donor's.

The chain couples TRBV7-2 to TRBJ1-4; D is possibly TRBD1 (6 bases). Germline V gene sequence: CDR1 SGHTA, CDR2 FQGNSA. V shed 1 base and J shed 8 bases, with 14 bases lying between them. The CDR3 is 15 amino acids. In nucleotides, the CDR3 is TGTGCCAGCAGCTTAGATACAGGGTACGGCGAAAAACTGTTTTTT. Amino acid sequence: CASSLDTGYGEKLFF.

This chain connects TRBV11-2 to TRBJ2-7; 9 positions match TRBD1. V shed 4 bases, J shed 1 base, and the junction held 8 bases outside the gene matches. The CDR3 totals 16 residues. Germline V gene sequence: CDR1 SGHAT, CDR2 FQNNGV. CDR3 amino acids: CASSSKGQGTSYEQYF. For the CDR3, the DNA is TGTGCCAGCAGCTCGAAAGGACAGGGGACATCCTACGAGCAGTACTTC.

This chain uses TRBV9 with TRBJ1-5; D is unclear. Trimming took 0 bases from V and 5 from J, leaving 15 bases between them. The CDR3 contains 16 residues. The germline gives CDR1 SGDLS, CDR2 YYNGEE. The CDR3 sequence: CASSVGPDINYQPQHF. CDR3 DNA: TGTGCCAGCAGCGTAGGCCCCGACATAAACTATCAGCCCCAGCATTTT.

The chain has TRBV19 and TRBJ1-5; D perhaps matches TRBD1 (5 bases). The germline CDR1 and CDR2 sequences are LNHDA and SQIVND (reference sequence). V lost 9 bases and J 2 bases, leaving 23 bases between the germline ends. The CDR3 loop spans 17 amino acids. In nucleotides, the CDR3 is TGTGCCAGCCAAAAGACAGTCGGAGGGGATCGCAATCAGCCCCAGCATTTT. It is translated as CASQKTVGGDRNQPQHF.